The clone carrying this T cell receptor beta chain showed up many times. Sequenced by immunoSEQ multiplex PCR; TCRdb stores in-frame clones only, minus some. The sample shows 200,000 to 250,000 clones, around 84% of them seen only once. The data were obtained in a study of blood T cell repertoires in COVID-19. Study as a whole: Nucleic acid was either cDNA or gDNA, and it came from T cells, B-cell-depleted T cells, or PBMCs.

The material sequenced was peripheral blood. The receptor's source is a human donor in a cohort sampled during active COVID-19.

The CDR3 region is CASSLDQGVQFF. The CDR3 DNA is TGTGCCAGCAGCTTAGATCAGGGGGTCCAGTTCTTC. The chain has TRBV11-3 and TRBJ2-1, with 7 bases matching TRBD1. Germline V CDR1 and CDR2: SGHNT, YENEEA. CDR3 length: 12 residues. V dropped 0 bases and J dropped 13; count of bases not matched to a gene: 3.